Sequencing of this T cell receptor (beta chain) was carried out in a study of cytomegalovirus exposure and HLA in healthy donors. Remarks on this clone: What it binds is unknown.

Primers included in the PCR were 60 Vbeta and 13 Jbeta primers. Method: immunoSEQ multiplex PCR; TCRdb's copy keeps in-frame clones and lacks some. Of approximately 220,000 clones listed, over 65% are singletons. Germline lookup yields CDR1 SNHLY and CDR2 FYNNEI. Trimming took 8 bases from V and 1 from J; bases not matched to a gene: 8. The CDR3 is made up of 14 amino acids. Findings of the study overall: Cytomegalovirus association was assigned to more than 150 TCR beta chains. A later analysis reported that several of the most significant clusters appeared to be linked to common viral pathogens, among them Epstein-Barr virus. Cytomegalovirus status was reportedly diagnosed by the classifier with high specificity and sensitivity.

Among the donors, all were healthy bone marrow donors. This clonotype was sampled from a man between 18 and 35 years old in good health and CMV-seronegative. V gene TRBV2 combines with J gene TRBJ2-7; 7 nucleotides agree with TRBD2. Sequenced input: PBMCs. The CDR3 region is CASGVERESYEQYF. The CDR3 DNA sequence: TGTGCCAGCGGGGTCGAGCGGGAATCCTACGAGCAGTACTTC.